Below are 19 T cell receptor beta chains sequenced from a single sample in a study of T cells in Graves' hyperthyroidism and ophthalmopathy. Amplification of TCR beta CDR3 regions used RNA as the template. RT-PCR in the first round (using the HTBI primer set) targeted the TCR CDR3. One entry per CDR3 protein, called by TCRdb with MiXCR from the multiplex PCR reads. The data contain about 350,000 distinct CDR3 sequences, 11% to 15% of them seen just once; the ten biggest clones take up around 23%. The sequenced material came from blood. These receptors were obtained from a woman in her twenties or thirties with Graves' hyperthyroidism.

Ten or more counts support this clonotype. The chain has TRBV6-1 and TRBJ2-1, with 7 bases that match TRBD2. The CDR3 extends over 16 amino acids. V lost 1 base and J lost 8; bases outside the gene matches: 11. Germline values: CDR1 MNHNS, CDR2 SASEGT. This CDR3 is CASSEVMGTGGYEQFF. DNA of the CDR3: TGTGCCAGCAGTGAAGTTATGGGTACGGGAGGATATGAGCAGTTCTTC.

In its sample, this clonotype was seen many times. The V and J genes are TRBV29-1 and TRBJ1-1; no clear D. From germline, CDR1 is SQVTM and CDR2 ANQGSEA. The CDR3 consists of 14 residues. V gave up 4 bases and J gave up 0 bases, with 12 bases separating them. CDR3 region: CSVVTDRVNTEAFF. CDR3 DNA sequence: TGCAGCGTTGTCACCGACCGGGTGAACACTGAAGCTTTCTTT.

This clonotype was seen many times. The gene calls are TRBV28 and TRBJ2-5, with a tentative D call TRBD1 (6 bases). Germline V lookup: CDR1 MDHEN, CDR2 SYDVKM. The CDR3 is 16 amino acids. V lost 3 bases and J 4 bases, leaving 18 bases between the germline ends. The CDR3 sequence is CASSFNPGATGETQYF. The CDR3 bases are TGTGCCAGCAGTTTCAATCCAGGGGCAACGGGAGAGACCCAGTACTTC.

The CDR3 nucleotides read TGCAGTGCTAGAGTCGCGGGGGGCACAGATACGCAGTATTTT. Amino acid sequence: CSARVAGGTDTQYF. The V call is TRBV20-1, the J call TRBJ2-3; TRBD2 matches 7 bases. The CDR3 consists of 14 residues. V was clipped by 1 base and J by 1 base; unmatched bases: 2. Germline CDR1 DFQATT, CDR2 SNEGSKA (reference sequence).

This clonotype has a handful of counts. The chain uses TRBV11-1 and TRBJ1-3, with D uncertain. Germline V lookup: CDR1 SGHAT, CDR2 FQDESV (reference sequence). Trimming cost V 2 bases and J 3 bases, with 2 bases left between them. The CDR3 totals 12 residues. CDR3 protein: CASSLLGNTIYF. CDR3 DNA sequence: TGTGCCAGCAGCTTACTTGGAAACACCATATATTTT.

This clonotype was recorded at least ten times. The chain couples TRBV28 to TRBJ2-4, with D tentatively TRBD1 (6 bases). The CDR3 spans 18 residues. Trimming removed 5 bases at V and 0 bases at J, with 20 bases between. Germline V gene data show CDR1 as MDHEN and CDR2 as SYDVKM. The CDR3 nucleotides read TGTGCCAGCAGTACCTACGGACAGTTGCCTATAGCCAAAAACATTCAGTACTTC. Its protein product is CASSTYGQLPIAKNIQYF.

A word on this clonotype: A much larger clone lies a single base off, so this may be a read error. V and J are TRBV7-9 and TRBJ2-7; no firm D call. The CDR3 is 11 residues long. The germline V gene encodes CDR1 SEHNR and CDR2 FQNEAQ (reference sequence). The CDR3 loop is CASSTSYGQYF. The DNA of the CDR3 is TGTGCCAGCAGCACCTCCTACGGGCAGTACTTC.

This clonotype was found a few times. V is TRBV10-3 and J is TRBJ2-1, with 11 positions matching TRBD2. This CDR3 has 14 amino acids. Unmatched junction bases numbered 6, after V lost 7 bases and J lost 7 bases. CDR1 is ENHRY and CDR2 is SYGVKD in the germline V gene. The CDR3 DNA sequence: TGTGCCATCACCACTAGCGGGAGTATTAATGAGCAGTTCTTC. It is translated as CAITTSGSINEQFF.

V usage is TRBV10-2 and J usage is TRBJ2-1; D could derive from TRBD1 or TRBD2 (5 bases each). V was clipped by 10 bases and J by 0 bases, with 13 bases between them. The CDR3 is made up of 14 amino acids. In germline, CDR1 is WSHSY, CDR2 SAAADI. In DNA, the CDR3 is TGCGCCACCGTCGAGGGGTACTCCTACAATGAGCAGTTCTTC. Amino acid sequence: CATVEGYSYNEQFF.

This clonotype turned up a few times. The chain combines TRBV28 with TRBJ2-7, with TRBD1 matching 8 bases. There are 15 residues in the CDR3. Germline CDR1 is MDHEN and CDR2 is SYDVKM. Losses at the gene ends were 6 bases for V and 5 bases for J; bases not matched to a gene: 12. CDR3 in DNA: TGTGCCAGCAGCCGACGGACAGGGTTGAAAGACGAGCAGTACTTC. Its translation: CASSRRTGLKDEQYF.

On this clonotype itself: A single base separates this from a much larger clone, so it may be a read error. The CDR3, as DNA: TGTGCCAGCAGCCATCCTCCGAATGGGACGGCGTGTTACGAGCAGTACTTC. This codes for CASSHPPNGTACYEQYF. The V and J genes are TRBV7-2 and TRBJ2-7, with D possibly called TRBD1 or TRBD2 (5 bases each). There are 17 residues in the CDR3. CDR1 and CDR2 (germline): SGHTA, FQGNSA. The V end was cut by 5 bases, the J end by 4 bases, with 24 bases between.

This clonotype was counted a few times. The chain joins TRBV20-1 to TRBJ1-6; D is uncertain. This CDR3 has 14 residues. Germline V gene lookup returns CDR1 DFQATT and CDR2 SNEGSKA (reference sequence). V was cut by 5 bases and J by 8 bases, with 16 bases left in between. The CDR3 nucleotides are TGCAGTGCTGGAGTACAGCATCGGGATTCACCCCTCCACTTT. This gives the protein CSAGVQHRDSPLHF.

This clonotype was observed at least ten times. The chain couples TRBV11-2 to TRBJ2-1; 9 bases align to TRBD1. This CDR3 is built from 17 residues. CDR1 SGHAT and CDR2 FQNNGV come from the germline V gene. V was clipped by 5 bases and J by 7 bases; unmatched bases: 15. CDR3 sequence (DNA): TGTGCCAGCAGCCTATCGGGACAGGGCGTTCGTAAGAATGAGCAGTTCTTC. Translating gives CASSLSGQGVRKNEQFF.

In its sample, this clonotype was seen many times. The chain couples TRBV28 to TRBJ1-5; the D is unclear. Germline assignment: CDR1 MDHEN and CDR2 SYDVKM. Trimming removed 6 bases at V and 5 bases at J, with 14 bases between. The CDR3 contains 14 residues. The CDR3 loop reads CASSKLALHQPQHF. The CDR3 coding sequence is TGTGCCAGCAGCAAACTCGCGCTTCATCAGCCCCAGCATTTT.

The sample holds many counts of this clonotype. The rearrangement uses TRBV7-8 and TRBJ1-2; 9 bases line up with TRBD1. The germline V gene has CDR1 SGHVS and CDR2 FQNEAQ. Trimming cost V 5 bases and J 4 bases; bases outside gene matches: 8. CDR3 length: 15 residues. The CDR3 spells CASSAEGQGGYGYTF. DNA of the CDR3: TGTGCCAGCAGCGCTGAGGGACAGGGTGGCTATGGCTACACCTTC.

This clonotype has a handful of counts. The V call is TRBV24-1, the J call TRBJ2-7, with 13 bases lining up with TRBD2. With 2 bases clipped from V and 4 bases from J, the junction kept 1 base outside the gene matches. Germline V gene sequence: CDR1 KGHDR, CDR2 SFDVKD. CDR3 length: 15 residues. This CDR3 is CATSDWTSGRYEQYF. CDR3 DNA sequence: TGTGCCACCAGTGATTGGACTAGCGGGAGATACGAGCAGTACTTC.

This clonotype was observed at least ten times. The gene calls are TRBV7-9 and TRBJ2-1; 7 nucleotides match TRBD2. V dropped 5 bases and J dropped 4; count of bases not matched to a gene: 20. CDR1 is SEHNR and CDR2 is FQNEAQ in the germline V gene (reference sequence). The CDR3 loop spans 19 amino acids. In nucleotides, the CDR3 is TGTGCCAGCAGCCCCTGGGAGGGGACTTTGATGCTGGCTTACAATGAGCAGTTCTTC. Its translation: CASSPWEGTLMLAYNEQFF.

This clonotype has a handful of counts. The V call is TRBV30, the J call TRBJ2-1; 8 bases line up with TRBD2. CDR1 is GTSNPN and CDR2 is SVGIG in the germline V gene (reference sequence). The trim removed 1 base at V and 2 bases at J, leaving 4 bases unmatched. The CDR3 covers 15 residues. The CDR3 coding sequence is TGTGCCTGGAGTGCCTCTAGCGGGCCCTACAATGAGCAGTTCTTC. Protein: CAWSASSGPYNEQFF.

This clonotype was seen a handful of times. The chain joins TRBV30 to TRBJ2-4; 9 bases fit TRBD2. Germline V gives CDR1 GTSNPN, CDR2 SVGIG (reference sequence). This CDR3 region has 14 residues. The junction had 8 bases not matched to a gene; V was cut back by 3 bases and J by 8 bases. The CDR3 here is CAWRSGGTSDIQYF. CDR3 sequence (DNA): TGTGCCTGGAGGAGCGGGGGGACTAGTGACATTCAGTACTTC.